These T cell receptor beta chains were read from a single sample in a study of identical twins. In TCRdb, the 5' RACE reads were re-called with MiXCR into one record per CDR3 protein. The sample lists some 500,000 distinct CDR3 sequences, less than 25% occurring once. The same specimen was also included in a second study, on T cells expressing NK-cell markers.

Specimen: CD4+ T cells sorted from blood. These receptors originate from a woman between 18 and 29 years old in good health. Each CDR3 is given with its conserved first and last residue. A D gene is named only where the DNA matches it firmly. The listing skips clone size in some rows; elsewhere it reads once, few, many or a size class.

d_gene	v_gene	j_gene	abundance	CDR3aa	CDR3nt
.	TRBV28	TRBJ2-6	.	CASSLGRGGANVLTF	TGTGCCAGCAGTTTGGGACGTGGAGGGGCCAACGTCCTGACTTTC
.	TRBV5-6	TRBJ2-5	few	CASSWVNGEETQYF	TGTGCCAGCAGCTGGGTCAACGGAGAAGAGACCCAGTACTTC
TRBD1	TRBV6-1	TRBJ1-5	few	CASRDTGGNQPQHF	TGTGCCAGCAGGGATACAGGGGGCAATCAGCCCCAGCATTTT
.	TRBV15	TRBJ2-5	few	CATSSNLGKGETQYF	TGTGCCACCAGCAGTAATTTGGGGAAAGGAGAGACCCAGTACTTC
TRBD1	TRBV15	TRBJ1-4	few	CATSSRGGRAENEKLFF	TGTGCCACCAGCTCCAGAGGGGGCAGGGCGGAAAATGAAAAACTGTTTTTT
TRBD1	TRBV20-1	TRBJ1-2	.	CSARVLGTGYYGYTF	TGCAGTGCTAGAGTTTTAGGGACAGGATACTATGGCTACACCTTC
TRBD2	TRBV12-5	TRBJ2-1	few	CASGLVRSGRANEQFF	TGTGCTAGTGGTTTGGTACGCAGCGGGAGGGCTAATGAGCAGTTCTTC
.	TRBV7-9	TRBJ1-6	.	CASSLWAGDNSPLHF	TGTGCCAGCAGCTTATGGGCAGGGGATAATTCACCCCTCCACTTT
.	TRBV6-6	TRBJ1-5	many	CASSFDTQPQHF	TGTGCCAGCAGTTTCGATACTCAGCCCCAGCATTTT
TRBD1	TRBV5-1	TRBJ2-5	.	CASSLGQLQETQYF	TGTGCCAGCAGCTTGGGACAGCTCCAAGAGACCCAGTACTTC
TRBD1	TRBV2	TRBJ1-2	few	CASSEAGTGFDLHGYTF	TGTGCCAGCAGTGAAGCCGGGACAGGGTTCGATCTACATGGCTACACCTTC
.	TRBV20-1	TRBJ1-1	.	CSARDTRGTEAFF	TGCAGTGCTAGGGACACAAGGGGCACTGAAGCTTTCTTT
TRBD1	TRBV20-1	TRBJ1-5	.	CSAEQGARSQPQHF	TGCAGTGCGGAACAGGGGGCTCGTAGTCAGCCCCAGCATTTT
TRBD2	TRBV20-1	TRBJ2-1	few	CSAATSGSSSSYNEQFF	TGCAGTGCTGCGACTAGCGGGAGTTCCAGTTCCTACAATGAGCAGTTCTTC
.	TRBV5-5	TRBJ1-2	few	CASSLEGMYGYTF	TGTGCCAGCAGCTTGGAAGGGATGTATGGCTACACCTTC